This T cell receptor beta chain derives from a study of blood T cell repertoires in COVID-19. For the study at large: Researchers got acute and convalescent COVID-19 samples from the United States, Italy and Spain. In each case, the material was cDNA or gDNA derived from T cells, B-cell-depleted T cells, or PBMCs.

Trimming removed 0 bases at V and 0 bases at J, with 12 bases between. The CDR3 length is 18 residues. CDR1 LGHNA and CDR2 YSLEER come from the germline V gene. Original handling: Amplification from reference gene primers served as the basis for estimated nucleated cell counts. Using immunoSEQ multiplex PCR, the repertoire was profiled, and TCRdb retains in-frame clones only, with some absent. V and J calls and clone size are copied from that table; D and trimming were computed from the DNA. In the table there are about 140,000 clones, about 86% of which are singletons. This sequence joins TRBV4-3 and TRBJ2-6, with D uncertain. The material sequenced was peripheral blood. This TCR derives from a woman between 55 and 75 years old with acute or convalescent COVID-19. The CDR3 sequence is CASSQDRNSLSGANVLTF. In DNA, the CDR3 is TGCGCCAGCAGCCAAGATCGTAACAGCCTCTCTGGGGCCAACGTCCTGACTTTC.